These T cell receptor beta chains were read from a single sample in a study of CD8+CD57+ T cells in acquired aplastic anemia. Each CDR3 protein gets one entry after TCRdb re-called the reads with MiXCR. The data show hundreds of thousands of distinct CDR3 sequences, around 68% seen once. Input material: sorted CD4+, CD8+, or CD8+CD57+ T cells (not recorded which) from PBMCs. The receptors here all came from a human donor in good health, serving as a control. Each CDR3 is given with its conserved first and last residue. The D gene is left open where the match is weak. Clone size appears in some rows only: once, few, many, or a class for an expanded clone.

V gene	D gene	J gene	clone size	CDR3 DNA	CDR3 protein
TRBV20-1	TRBD2	TRBJ2-5	once	TGCAGTGCTAGGGCTAGCGGGGAGGGAGAGGCCCAGTACTTC	CSARASGEGEAQYF
TRBV2	NA	TRBJ1-3	NA	TGTGCCAGCAGGAGGGGAAGCGAGAGCTCTGGAAACACCATATATTTT	CASRRGSESSGNTIYF
TRBV9	TRBD2	TRBJ2-1	few	TGTGCCAGCGGTTACTCGAGCGGGGGGGCCCTGCATGAGCAGTTCTTC	CASGYSSGGALHEQFF
TRBV5-5	NA	TRBJ2-5	many	TGTGCCAGCAGCTTCAGGTACGGGCCCCAAGAGACCCAGTACTTC	CASSFRYGPQETQYF
TRBV5-5	TRBD1	TRBJ1-2	few	TGTGCCAGCAGCCCCGACAGGGTCCATGGCTACACCTTC	CASSPDRVHGYTF
TRBV7-2	NA	TRBJ1-2	many	TGTGCCAGCAGCTTAGCGTCCAGCAGGGGCTACACCTTC	CASSLASSRGYTF
TRBV7-4	NA	TRBJ1-5	NA	TGTGCCAGCAGCGTAGGTGGCGGGGATATTGGATCACCCCATTTT	CASSVGGGDIGSPHF
TRBV5-1	NA	TRBJ2-7	NA	TGCGCCAGCAGCGCCCATCAGAGGGGGGGCAACGGTTACGAGCAGTACTTC	CASSAHQRGGNGYEQYF
TRBV7-9	NA	TRBJ1-2	NA	TGTGCCAGCAGCGCCTGGGACAAAAACTATGGCTACACCTTC	CASSAWDKNYGYTF
TRBV24-1	NA	TRBJ1-2	NA	TGTGCCACCAGTGATTTGACCAGGGCTTCTGGCTACACCTTC	CATSDLTRASGYTF
TRBV7-2	NA	TRBJ2-1	NA	TGTGCCAGCAGCTTAGTATCAGGGGCAGAATACAATGAGCAGTTCTTC	CASSLVSGAEYNEQFF
TRBV6-1	NA	TRBJ2-7	NA	TGTGCCAGCAGTAGAGAGGGCAGACAAGCAAACGAGCAGTACTTC	CASSREGRQANEQYF
TRBV11-2	NA	TRBJ2-7	NA	TGTGCCAGCAGCTTATGGGTAGGGGGGCAGGGATTCTACGAGCAGTATTTC	CASSLWVGGQGFYEQYF
TRBV19	TRBD1	TRBJ1-2	NA	TGTGCCAGTAGTGGTTGCGACAGGGAGAATGAGCAGTCCTTC	CASSGCDRENEQSF
TRBV6-1	NA	TRBJ2-2	many	TGTGCCAGCAGTGCGTCGTGGCAGGGAGACACCGGGGAGCTGTTTTTT	CASSASWQGDTGELFF
TRBV7-2	NA	TRBJ1-5	NA	TGTGCCAGCAGTGTTCAGCCCCAAGGCACTCAGCACCTGCATTTT	CASSVQPQGTQHLHF
TRBV6-5	TRBD2	TRBJ2-5	many	TGTGCCAGCAGGGGACTAGCGGGGGGTTCGGAGACCCAGTACTTC	CASRGLAGGSETQYF
TRBV6-5	NA	TRBJ2-1	many	TGTGCCAGCAGTTATGGGCAGTCCCTCGGGAATGAGCAGTTCTTC	CASSYGQSLGNEQFF
TRBV12-3/TRBV12-4	NA	TRBJ2-2	NA	TGTGCCAGCAGGTTGACCACCGGGGAGCTGTTTTTT	CASRLTTGELFF
TRBV12-3/TRBV12-4	TRBD1	TRBJ1-3	NA	TGTGCCAGCAGTACCGACGGACAGGGGAGTGCTGGAAACACCATATATTTT	CASSTDGQGSAGNTIYF
TRBV20-1	NA	TRBJ1-1	NA	TGCAGTGCTCCTTCGGACGGGAACAAACAAGCTTTCTTT	CSAPSDGNKQAFF
TRBV7-9	NA	TRBJ2-5	NA	TGTGCCAGCAGCGCCGATACGGGACAAGAGACCCAGTACTTC	CASSADTGQETQYF
TRBV7-9	TRBD1	TRBJ1-6	NA	TGCGCCAGCAGCTTGGGGACAGGGGGCACCCAACTCCCCTTT	CASSLGTGGTQLPF
TRBV20-1	NA	TRBJ1-2	many	TGCAGTGCTCCCCGGACCGACGGTTATGGCTACACCTTC	CSAPRTDGYGYTF
TRBV2	TRBD2	TRBJ2-1	NA	TGTGCCAGCAGTGAGATTAGCGGGGGGTACAATGAGCAGTTCTTC	CASSEISGGYNEQFF
TRBV20-1	TRBD2	TRBJ2-7	NA	TGCAGTGCAGCGGCTAGCGGGGCCTACGAGCAGTACTTC	CSAAASGAYEQYF
TRBV9	NA	TRBJ1-1	NA	TGTGCCAGCAGCCAAGAGCGGGGGATGAACACTGAAGCTTTCTTT	CASSQERGMNTEAFF
TRBV4-1	NA	TRBJ1-2	NA	TGTGCCAGCAGCGTAGATCGGGGGAACTATGGCTACACCTTC	CASSVDRGNYGYTF
TRBV11-2	TRBD2	TRBJ2-7	NA	TGTGCCAGCAGCACCCGTAGGGAGGGCCCCTACGAGCAGTACTTC	CASSTRREGPYEQYF
TRBV12-3/TRBV12-4	NA	TRBJ2-2	many	TGTGCCAGCAGAATCAAGTACTGGGGGACCGGGGAGCTGTTTTTT	CASRIKYWGTGELFF
TRBV6-2/TRBV6-3	NA	TRBJ2-5	few	TGTGCCAGCGTACAGGGAAGACAAGAGACCCAGTACTTC	CASVQGRQETQYF
TRBV5-1	NA	TRBJ2-2	NA	TGTGCCTGGAGTGTGGGGGACTGGAACACCGGGGAGCTGTTTTTT	CAWSVGDWNTGELFF
TRBV5-4	NA	TRBJ2-6	NA	TGCGCCAGCAGCTTCGAAGGGTTCGCCGAGGCCAACGTCCTGACCTTC	CASSFEGFAEANVLTF
TRBV7-9	NA	TRBJ2-6	NA	TGTGCCAGCAGCTTCGGCGCGGCAACCTACGCCCAGGACCTGACTTTC	CASSFGAATYAQDLTF
TRBV5-8	NA	TRBJ2-7	NA	TGTGCCAGCAGCTTGGTAAACGGTCTAGACGAGCAGTACTTC	CASSLVNGLDEQYF
TRBV11-2	TRBD2	TRBJ2-3	many	TGTGCCAGCAGTACCGGGACTAGCGGGGTATCAAATACGCAGTATTTT	CASSTGTSGVSNTQYF
TRBV25-1	NA	TRBJ2-3	NA	TGTGCCAGCAGCCGACGCTACCCCACAGATACGCAGTATTTT	CASSRRYPTDTQYF
TRBV19	TRBD1	TRBJ1-2	few	TGTGCCACTCGTTGGGGGACAGGGGACTATGGCTACACCTTC	CATRWGTGDYGYTF
TRBV30	NA	TRBJ1-4	NA	TGTGCCTGGAGTGCTGGAGGAGCAACTAATGAAAAACTGTTTTTT	CAWSAGGATNEKLFF
TRBV7-9	TRBD2	TRBJ2-1	many	TGTGCCAGCAGCTTAGGTAGGAGCGGGGGGGCCCGGTCCTACAATGAGCAGTTCTTC	CASSLGRSGGARSYNEQFF
TRBV5-8	NA	TRBJ2-6	many	TGTGCCAGCAGCCGACCCACTAGGTCCGGGGCCAACGTCCTGACTTTC	CASSRPTRSGANVLTF
TRBV19	NA	TRBJ1-2	NA	TGTGCCAGTAGTCCCCACAGTCGGGGCGGCTATGGCTACACCTTC	CASSPHSRGGYGYTF
TRBV20-1	NA	TRBJ2-7	NA	TGCAGTGCTAACTCGCAGGCCTACGAGCAGTACTTC	CSANSQAYEQYF
TRBV20-1	NA	TRBJ1-5	once	TGCAGTGCTAGAGAAGGGGGGGCTATAACCCAGCATTTT	CSAREGGAITQHF
TRBV19	TRBD2	TRBJ2-1	many	TGTGCCAGTAGTTCCAGCGGGGGGGCTTATGAGCAGTTCTTC	CASSSSGGAYEQFF
TRBV24-1	TRBD1	TRBJ2-3	NA	TGTGCCACCAGGGGGACAGGGAGCGCAGATACGCAGTATTTT	CATRGTGSADTQYF